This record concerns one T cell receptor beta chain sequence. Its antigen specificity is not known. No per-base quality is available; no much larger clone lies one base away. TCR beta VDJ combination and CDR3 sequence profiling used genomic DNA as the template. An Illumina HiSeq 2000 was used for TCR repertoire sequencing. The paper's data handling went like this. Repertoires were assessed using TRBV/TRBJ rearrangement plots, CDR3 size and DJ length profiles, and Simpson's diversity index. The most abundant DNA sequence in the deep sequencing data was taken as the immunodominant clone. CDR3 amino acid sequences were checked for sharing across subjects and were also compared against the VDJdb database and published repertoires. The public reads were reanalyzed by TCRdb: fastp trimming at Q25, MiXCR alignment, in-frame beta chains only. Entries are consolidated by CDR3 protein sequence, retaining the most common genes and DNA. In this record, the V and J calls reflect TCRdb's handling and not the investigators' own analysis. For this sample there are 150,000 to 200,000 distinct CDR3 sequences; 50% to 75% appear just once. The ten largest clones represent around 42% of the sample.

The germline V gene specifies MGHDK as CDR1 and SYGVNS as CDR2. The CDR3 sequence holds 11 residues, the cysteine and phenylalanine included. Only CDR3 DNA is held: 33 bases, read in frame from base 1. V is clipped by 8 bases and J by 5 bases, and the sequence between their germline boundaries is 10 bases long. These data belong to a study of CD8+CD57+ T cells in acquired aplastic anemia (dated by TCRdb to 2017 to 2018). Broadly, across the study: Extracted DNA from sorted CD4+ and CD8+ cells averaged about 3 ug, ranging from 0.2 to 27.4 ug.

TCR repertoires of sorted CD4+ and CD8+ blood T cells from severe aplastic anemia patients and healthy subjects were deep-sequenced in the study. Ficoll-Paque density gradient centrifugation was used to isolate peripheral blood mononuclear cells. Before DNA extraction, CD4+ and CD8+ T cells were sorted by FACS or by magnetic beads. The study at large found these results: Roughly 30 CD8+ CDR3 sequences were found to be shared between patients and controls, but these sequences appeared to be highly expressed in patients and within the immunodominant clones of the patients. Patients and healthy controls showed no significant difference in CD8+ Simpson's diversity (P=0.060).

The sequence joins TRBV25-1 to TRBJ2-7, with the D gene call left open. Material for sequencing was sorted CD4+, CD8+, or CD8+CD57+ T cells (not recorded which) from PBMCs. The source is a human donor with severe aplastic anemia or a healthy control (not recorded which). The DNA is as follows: TGTGCCAGCGTTGCCCAGAACGAGCAGTACTTC. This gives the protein CASVAQNEQYF.